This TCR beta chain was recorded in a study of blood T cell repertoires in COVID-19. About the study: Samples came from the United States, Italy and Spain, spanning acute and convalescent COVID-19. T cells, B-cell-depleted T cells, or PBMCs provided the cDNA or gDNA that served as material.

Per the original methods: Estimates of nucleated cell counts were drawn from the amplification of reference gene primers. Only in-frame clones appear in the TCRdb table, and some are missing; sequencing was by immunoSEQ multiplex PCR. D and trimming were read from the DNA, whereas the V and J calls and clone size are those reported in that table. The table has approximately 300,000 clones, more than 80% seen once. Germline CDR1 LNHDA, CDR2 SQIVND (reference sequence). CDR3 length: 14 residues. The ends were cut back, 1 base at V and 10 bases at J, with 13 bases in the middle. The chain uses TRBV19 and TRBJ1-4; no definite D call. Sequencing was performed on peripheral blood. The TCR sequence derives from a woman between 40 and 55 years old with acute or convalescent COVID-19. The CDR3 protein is CASSIGRSGGKLFF. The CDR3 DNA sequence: TGTGCCAGTAGTATAGGGCGGTCTGGTGGAAAACTGTTTTTT.